This TCR beta chain emerged from a study of OX40 agonist ivuxolimab in advanced cancers. Sequenced by immunoSEQ multiplex PCR; TCRdb stores in-frame clones only, minus some. Of some 14,000 clones in the sample, approximately 84% were seen once. This CDR3 spans 12 amino acids. From germline, CDR1 is LNHDA and CDR2 SQIVND (reference sequence). Between the trimmed V and J ends, which lost 1 base and 6 bases, there was a span of 3 bases. The sample consisted of CD4+ or CD8+ T cells sorted from blood, taken in a trial of the OX40 agonist ivuxolimab. The rearrangement joins TRBV19 to TRBJ1-4; unclear D gene. The clonotype originates from an adult with an advanced solid tumor such as melanoma, head and neck, liver or kidney cancer. CDR3 residues: CASSIGDEKLFF. The CDR3 DNA follows: TGTGCCAGTAGTATAGGAGATGAAAAACTGTTTTTT.